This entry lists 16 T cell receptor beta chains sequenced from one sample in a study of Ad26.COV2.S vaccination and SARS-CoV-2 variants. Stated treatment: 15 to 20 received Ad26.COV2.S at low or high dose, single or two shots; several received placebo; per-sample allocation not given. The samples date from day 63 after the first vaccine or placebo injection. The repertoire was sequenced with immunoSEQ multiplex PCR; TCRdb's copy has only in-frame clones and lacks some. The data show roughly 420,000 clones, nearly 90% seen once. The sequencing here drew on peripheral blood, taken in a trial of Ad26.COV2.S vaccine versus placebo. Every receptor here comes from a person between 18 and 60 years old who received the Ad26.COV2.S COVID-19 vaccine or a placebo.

This CDR3 reads CASSLVSRAPHTNEQFF. The CDR3 nucleotides read TGTGCCAGCAGCTTAGTTTCCCGGGCCCCCCACACGAATGAGCAGTTCTTC. The chain uses TRBV7-9 and TRBJ2-1; D remains unclear. The CDR3 loop spans 17 amino acids. Germline V CDR1 and CDR2: SEHNR, FQNEAQ (reference sequence). V was shortened by 1 base and J by 7 bases, with 20 bases between the two germline ends.

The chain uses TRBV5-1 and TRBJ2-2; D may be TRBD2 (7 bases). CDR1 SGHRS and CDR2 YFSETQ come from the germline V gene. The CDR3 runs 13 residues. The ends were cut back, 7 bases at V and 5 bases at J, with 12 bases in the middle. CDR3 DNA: TGCGCCAGCCGGGGGGCGCTTACCGGGGAGCTGTTTTTT. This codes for CASRGALTGELFF.

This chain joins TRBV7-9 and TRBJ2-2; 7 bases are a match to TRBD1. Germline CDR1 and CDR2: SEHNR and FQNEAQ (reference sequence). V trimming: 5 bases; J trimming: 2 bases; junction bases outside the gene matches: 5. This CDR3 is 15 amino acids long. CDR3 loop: CASSVRDSNTGELFF. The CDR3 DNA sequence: TGTGCCAGCAGCGTCCGGGACAGTAACACCGGGGAGCTGTTTTTT.

The CDR3 reads CSATRANEQFF. The CDR3 DNA is TGCAGTGCGACCAGAGCAAATGAGCAGTTCTTC. The chain employs TRBV20-1 and TRBJ2-1; D remains unclear. Germline values: CDR1 DFQATT, CDR2 SNEGSKA (reference sequence). V shed 6 bases and J shed 7 bases, with 10 bases lying between them. The CDR3 is 11 residues long.

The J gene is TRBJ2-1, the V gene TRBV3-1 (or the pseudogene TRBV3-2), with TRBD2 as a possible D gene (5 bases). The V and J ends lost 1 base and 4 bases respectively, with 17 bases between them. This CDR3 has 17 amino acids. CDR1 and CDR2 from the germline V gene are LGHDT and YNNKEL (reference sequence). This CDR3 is CASSQGTDSPIYNEQFF. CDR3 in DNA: TGTGCCAGCAGCCAAGGTACGGACTCCCCTATTTACAATGAGCAGTTCTTC.

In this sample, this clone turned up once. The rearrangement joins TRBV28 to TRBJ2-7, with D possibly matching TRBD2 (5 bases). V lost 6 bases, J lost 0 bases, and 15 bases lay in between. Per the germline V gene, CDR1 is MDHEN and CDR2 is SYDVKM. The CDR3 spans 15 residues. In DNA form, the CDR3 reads TGTGCCAGCAGGGAGGCTCGGCTAACCTCCTACGAGCAGTACTTC. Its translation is CASREARLTSYEQYF.

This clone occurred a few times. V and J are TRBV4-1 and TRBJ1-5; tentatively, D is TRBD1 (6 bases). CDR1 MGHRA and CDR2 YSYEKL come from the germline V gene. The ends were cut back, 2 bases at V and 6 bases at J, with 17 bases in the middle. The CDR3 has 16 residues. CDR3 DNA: TGCGCCAGCAGCCAAAGAATCCGGGACATGGGTCAGCCCCAGCATTTT. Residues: CASSQRIRDMGQPQHF.

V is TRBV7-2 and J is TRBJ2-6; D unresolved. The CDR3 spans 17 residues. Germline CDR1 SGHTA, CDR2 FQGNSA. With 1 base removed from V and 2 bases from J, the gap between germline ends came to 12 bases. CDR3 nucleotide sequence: TGTGCCAGCAGCTTAGGGGTGAGGCTCGCTGGGGCCAACGTCCTGACTTTC. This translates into CASSLGVRLAGANVLTF.

The CDR3 coding sequence is TGTGCCTGGCAAACCGCACCGGGACAGACATATGGCTACACCTTC. Protein: CAWQTAPGQTYGYTF. The chain combines TRBV30 with TRBJ1-2; the match to TRBD1 covers 7 bases. The CDR3 runs 15 residues. J was trimmed by 5 bases and V by 5 bases; bases with no gene match: 14. Germline values: CDR1 GTSNPN, CDR2 SVGIG (reference sequence).

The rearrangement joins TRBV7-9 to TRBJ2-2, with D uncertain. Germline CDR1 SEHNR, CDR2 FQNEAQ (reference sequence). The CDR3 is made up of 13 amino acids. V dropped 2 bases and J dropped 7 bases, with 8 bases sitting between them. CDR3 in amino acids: CASSLMSGGELFF. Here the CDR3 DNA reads TGTGCCAGCAGCTTAATGTCAGGCGGGGAGCTGTTTTTT.

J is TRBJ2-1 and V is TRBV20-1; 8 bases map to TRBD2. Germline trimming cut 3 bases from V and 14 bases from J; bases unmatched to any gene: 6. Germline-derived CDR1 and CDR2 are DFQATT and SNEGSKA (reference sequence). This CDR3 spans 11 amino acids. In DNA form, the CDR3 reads TGCAGTGCTAGGACGGGAGGGCCAGAGTTCTTC. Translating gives CSARTGGPEFF.

The CDR3 sequence is CASSLGWARSYNEQFF. The CDR3, as DNA: TGTGCCAGCAGCTTAGGCTGGGCAAGGTCCTACAATGAGCAGTTCTTC. The rearrangement joins TRBV7-9 to TRBJ2-1; no definite D call. The CDR3 contains 16 residues. Trimming stripped 1 base from V and 1 base from J, with 11 bases between. Germline loops: CDR1 SEHNR, CDR2 FQNEAQ (reference sequence).

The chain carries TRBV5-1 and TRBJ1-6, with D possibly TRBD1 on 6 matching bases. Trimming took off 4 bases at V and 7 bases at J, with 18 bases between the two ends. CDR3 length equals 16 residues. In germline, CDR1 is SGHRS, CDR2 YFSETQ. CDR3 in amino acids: CASSIESGGGNSPLHF. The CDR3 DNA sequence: TGCGCCAGCAGCATAGAATCTGGAGGGGGAAATTCACCCCTCCACTTT.

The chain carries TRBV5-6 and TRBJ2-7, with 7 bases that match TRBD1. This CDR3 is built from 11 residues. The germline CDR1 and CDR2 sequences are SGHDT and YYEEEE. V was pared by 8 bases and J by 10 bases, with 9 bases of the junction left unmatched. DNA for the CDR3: TGTGCCAGTATAGGACAGGATGAACAGTACTTC. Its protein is CASIGQDEQYF.

This CDR3 reads CASREPANTGELFF. In nucleotides, the CDR3 is TGTGCCAGCAGGGAACCGGCGAACACCGGGGAGCTGTTTTTT. The chain recombines TRBV2 with TRBJ2-2; D is unresolved. CDR3 length: 14 residues. In germline, CDR1 is SNHLY, CDR2 FYNNEI. Trimming left V 6 bases short and J 0 bases short, with 8 bases between.

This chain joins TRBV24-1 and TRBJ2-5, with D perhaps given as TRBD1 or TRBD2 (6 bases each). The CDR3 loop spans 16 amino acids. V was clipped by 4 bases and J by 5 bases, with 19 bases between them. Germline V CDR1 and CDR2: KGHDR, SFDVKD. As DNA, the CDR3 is TGTGCCACCAGTGACCCCGGAGGGCAGGGGATGGAGACCCAGTACTTC. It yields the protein CATSDPGGQGMETQYF.